The entry below gives a single TCR beta chain sequence along with its context. This record belongs to a study of control samples from healthy donors and cancer patients. Libraries were prepared by immunoSEQ multiplex PCR; TCRdb keeps only in-frame clonotypes and omits some of them. The data contain 69,000 or so clones, less than 95% of them singletons. Germline CDR1 and CDR2: SGHKS and YYEKEE (reference sequence). With 6 bases removed from V and 0 bases from J, the gap between germline ends came to 16 bases. The CDR3 has 16 amino acids. Sequenced sample: blood. This TCR came from a woman in her 30s in good health. This chain joins TRBV5-5 and TRBJ1-3; D ambiguous. CDR3: CASTTRGSSSGNTIYF. CDR3 coding DNA: TGTGCCAGCACCACGCGAGGTTCCAGCTCTGGAAACACCATATATTTT.